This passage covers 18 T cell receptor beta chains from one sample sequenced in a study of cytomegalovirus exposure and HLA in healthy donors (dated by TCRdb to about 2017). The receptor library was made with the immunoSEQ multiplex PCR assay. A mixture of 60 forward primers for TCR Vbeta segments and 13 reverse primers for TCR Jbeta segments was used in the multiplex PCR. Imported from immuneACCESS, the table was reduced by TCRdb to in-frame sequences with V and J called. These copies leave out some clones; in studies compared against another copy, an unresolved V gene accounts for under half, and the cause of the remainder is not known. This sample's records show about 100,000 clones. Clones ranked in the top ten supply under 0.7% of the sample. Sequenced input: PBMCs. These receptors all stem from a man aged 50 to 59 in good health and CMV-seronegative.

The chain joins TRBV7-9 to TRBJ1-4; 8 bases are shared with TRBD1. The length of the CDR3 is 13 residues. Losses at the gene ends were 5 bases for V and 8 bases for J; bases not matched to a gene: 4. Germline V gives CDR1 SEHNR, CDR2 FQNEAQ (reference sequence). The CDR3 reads CASSGQGGEKLFF. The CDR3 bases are TGTGCCAGCAGCGGACAGGGCGGGGAAAAACTGTTTTTT.

The CDR3 region has the DNA TGTGCCAGCAGCTACGGACAGGGTAGTAATCAGCCCCAGCATTTT. Translated: CASSYGQGSNQPQHF. V is TRBV9 and J is TRBJ1-5; TRBD1 aligns across 8 bases. The J segment lost 4 bases and the V segment lost 4 bases, leaving 7 bases of the junction unmatched. The CDR3 runs to 15 residues. The germline gives CDR1 SGDLS, CDR2 YYNGEE.

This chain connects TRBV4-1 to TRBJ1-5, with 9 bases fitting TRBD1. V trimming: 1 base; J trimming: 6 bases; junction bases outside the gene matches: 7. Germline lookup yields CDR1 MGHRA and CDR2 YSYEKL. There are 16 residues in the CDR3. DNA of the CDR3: TGCGCCAGCAGCCAAGTAGAGACAGGGGGAAGTCAGCCCCAGCATTTT. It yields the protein CASSQVETGGSQPQHF.

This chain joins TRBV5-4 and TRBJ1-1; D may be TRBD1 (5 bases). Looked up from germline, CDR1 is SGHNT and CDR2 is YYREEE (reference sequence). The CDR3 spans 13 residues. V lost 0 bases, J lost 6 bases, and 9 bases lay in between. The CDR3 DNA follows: TGTGCCAGCAGCTTGGTAGGGGCGGCTGAAGCTTTCTTT. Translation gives CASSLVGAAEAFF.

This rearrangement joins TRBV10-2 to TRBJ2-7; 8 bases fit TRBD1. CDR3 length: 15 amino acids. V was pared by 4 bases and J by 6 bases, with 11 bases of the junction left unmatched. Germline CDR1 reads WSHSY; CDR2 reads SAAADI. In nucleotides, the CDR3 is TGCGCCAGCAGTGGAGCCTCGGGACAGGTCCGCGAGCAGTACTTC. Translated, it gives CASSGASGQVREQYF.

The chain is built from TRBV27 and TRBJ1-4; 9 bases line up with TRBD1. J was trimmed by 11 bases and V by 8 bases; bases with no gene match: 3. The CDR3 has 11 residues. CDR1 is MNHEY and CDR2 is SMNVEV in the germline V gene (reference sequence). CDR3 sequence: CASGQGWKLFF. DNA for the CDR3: TGTGCCAGCGGACAGGGGTGGAAACTGTTTTTT.

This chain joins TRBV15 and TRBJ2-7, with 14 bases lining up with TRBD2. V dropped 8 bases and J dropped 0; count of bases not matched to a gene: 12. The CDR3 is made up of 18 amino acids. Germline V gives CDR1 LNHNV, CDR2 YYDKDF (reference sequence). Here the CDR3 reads CATASGTSGGLSSYEQYF. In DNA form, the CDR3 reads TGTGCCACCGCTAGCGGGACTAGCGGGGGCCTGAGCTCCTACGAGCAGTACTTC.

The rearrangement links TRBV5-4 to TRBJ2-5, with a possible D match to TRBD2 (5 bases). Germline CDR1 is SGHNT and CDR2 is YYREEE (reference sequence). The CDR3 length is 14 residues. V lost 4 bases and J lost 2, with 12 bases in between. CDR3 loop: CASSASGSQETQYF. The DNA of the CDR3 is TGTGCCAGCAGCGCCTCGGGGTCTCAAGAGACCCAGTACTTC.

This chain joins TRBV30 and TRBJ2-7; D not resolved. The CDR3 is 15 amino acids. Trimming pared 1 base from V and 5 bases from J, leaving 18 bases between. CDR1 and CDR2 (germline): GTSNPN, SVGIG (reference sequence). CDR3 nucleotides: TGTGCCTGGAGTGCCCTCCTCTTAGCTTTGGACGAGCAGTACTTC. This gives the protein CAWSALLLALDEQYF. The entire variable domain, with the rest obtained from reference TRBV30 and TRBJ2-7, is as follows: SQTIHQWPATLVQPVGSPLSLECTVEGTSNPNLYWYRQAAGRGLQLLFYSVGIGQISSEVPQNLSASRPQDRQFILSSKKLLLSDSGFYLCAWSALLLALDEQYFGPGTRLTVT.

CDR3 in amino acids: CASSQDRDRASYNSPLHF. CDR3 coding DNA: TGCGCCAGCAGCCAAGATCGTGACAGAGCCTCCTATAATTCACCCCTCCACTTT. The J gene is TRBJ1-6, the V gene TRBV4-3; D is perhaps TRBD1 (5 bases). The CDR3 is 18 residues long. Germline CDR1 is LGHNA and CDR2 is YSLEER. The ends were cut back, 0 bases at V and 0 bases at J, with 12 bases in the middle.

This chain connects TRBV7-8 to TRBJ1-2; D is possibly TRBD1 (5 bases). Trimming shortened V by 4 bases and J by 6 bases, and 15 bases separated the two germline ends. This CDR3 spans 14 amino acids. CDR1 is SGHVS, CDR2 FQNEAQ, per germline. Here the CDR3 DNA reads TGTGCCAGCAGCTCCCTCTCCGGGGGGGATGGCTACACCTTC. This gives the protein CASSSLSGGDGYTF.

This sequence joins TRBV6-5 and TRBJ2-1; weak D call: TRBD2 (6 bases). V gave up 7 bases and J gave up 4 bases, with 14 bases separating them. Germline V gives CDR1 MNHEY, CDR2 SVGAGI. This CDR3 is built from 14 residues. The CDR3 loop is CASTLSGPYNEQFF. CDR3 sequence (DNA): TGTGCCAGCACACTTAGCGGACCATACAATGAGCAGTTCTTC.

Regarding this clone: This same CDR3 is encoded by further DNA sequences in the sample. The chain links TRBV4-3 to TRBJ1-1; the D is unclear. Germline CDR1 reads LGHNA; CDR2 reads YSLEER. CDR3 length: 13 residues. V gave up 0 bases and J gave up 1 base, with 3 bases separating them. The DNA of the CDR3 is TGCGCCAGCAGCCAAGATAGGAACACTGAAGCTTTCTTT. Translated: CASSQDRNTEAFF.

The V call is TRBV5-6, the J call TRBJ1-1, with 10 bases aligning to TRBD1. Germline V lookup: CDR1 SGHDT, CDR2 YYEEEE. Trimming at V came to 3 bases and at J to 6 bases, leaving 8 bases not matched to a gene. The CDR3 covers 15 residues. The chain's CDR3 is CASSSLTGGMAEAFF. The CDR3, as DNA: TGTGCCAGCAGCTCTCTGACAGGGGGCATGGCTGAAGCTTTCTTT.

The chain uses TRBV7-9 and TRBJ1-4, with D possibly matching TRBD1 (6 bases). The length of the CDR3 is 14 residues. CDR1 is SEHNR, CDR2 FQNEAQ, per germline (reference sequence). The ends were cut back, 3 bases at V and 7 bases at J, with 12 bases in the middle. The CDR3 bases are TGTGCCAGCAGCTTTGCCAGGGGTGGTGAAAAACTGTTTTTT. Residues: CASSFARGGEKLFF.

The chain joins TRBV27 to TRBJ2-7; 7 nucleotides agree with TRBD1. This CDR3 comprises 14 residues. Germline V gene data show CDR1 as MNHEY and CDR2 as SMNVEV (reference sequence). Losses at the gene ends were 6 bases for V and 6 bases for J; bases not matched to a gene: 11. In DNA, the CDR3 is TGTGCCAGCAGCCGAGGAAGGGGGCTTAGCGAGCAGTACTTC. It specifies CASSRGRGLSEQYF.

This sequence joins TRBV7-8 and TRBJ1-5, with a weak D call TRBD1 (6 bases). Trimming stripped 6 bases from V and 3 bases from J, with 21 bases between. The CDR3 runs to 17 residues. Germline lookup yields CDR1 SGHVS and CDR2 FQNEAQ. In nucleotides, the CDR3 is TGTGCCAGCAGTCAAATTACCGGGACACAAATCAATCAGCCCCAGCATTTT. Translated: CASSQITGTQINQPQHF.

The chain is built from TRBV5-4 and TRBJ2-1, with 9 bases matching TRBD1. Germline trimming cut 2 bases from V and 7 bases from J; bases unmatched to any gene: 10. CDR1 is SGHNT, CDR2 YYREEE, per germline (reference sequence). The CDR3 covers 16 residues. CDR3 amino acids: CASSLGTPGQGNEQFF. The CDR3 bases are TGTGCCAGCAGCTTAGGGACCCCGGGACAGGGAAATGAGCAGTTCTTC.